The present T cell receptor (beta chain) was sequenced within a study of blood T cells in healthy people across ages (dated by TCRdb to the mid-2010s). General notes on the study: In model experiments, template switching captured about one uniquely barcoded TCR beta cDNA molecule for every two T cells. Using deep sequencing normalized with unique cDNA molecular identifiers, the study measured how TCR beta repertoire diversity changes with age. The donors were split into four age groups: young (average around 16 years), middle-aged (about 40), aged (roughly 65) and long-lived (under 85). To avoid experimental bias, donors of different ages were randomly spread across the sequencing lanes. Two additional independent replicas of 1 million unique cDNA reads from the same blood draw were analyzed for two donors (one aged 18 to 30 and one aged 80 or older). Overall study results and their limits: Estimates of total diversity based on one million sequenced T cells were regarded as lower bounds and as underestimates. Conclusive comparison of naive and antigen-experienced compartments was prevented by the profiling of bulk unsorted PBMCs. There was a strong correlation between observed TCR beta diversity and the percentage of naive T cells measured by flow cytometry. Donor CMV infection status was unknown, potentially confounding age-related changes in expanded clonotypes. As age increased, observed TCR beta diversity per million T cells dropped in a roughly linear way, and a significant reduction was already evident by age 40. Compared with the aged group, more naive CD4+ T cells, fewer expanded clones and increased TCR diversity were shown by the long-lived group, suggesting age selection.

Points on this clonotype: Its target antigen remains unknown. Qualities for individual bases were not recorded, and no much larger clone is one base off.

The donors were roughly 38 Caucasian individuals from Russia, aged roughly 6 to 100 years, who were systemically healthy. Each donor gave approximately 9.3 milliliters of peripheral blood, collected into EDTA-treated Vacutainer tubes. PBMCs were isolated by Ficoll-Paque density-gradient centrifugation, with at least 7 million obtained per sample. Total RNA, at least 5 micrograms per sample, was extracted from PBMCs with Trizol reagent. The percentages of naive CD45RAhigh/CD27high T cells were determined by flow cytometry on a PBMC aliquot from every donor. Reading the germline V gene gives CDR1 SGHRS and CDR2 YFSETQ. Trimming accounts for 0 bases at V and 2 bases at J, while the number of junction bases matched to no gene is 6. The CDR3 measures 16 amino acids from cysteine to phenylalanine. Left in the record is the CDR3 DNA by itself, 48 bases read in frame from the first base. Library preparation was by 5' RACE. The listed sequencing device is Illumina HiSeq 2500. A second roughly 7 to 11 cycle PCR used a sample-barcoded 5' primer and a J-beta primer mix. Each TCR beta cDNA molecule received a unique molecular identifier from a template-switch 5' adaptor carrying 12 random nucleotides. At least 3 million CDR3-containing paired-end reads were obtained from each sample. First-strand cDNA was synthesized from all RNA with the Mint cDNA synthesis kit, primed by a TRBC-specific oligonucleotide. Following uracil-DNA glycosylase treatment, all cDNA underwent a first 18-cycle PCR with the universal primers M1SS and BC2_uni_R. The original pipeline was this. Normalization of each sample was performed by random selection of 1 million high-quality reads, each carrying a distinct molecular identifier. Reads sharing molecular identifiers were discarded rather than binned into consensus sequences. CDR3 identification, clonotype clustering and error correction used MiTCR with a Q25 quality threshold and the strictest error-elimination algorithm. A nonparametric unseen species model with Euler transformation was used to estimate a lower bound on total TCR beta diversity. TCRdb took the public reads, trimmed them with fastp at Q25, ran MiXCR for clone calling and kept in-frame beta chains. One record per CDR3 amino acid sequence lists the most common genes and DNA. The V and J calls follow TCRdb's processing rather than the paper's. The sample table lists over 1,200,000 distinct CDR3 sequences, almost 60% of them with a count of one. Jointly, the top ten make up roughly 7% of the sample.

The receptor comes from a man in his late teens or twenties in good health. Recombination linked TRBV5-1 to TRBJ2-7; 9 bases in the middle match TRBD2. The sequenced sample was blood. The DNA is TGCGCCAGCAGCTTGGATTCTAGCGGGGATGCCTACGAGCAGTACTTC. The translation is CASSLDSSGDAYEQYF.